This is a list of T cell receptor beta chains from one sample in a study of vaccination and CD4 T cells after COVID-19. Which antigens these TCRs recognize remains unknown. Via MiXCR, TCRdb re-called the PCR reads, giving one row per CDR3 protein. The sample has some 20,000 distinct CDR3 sequences, approximately 60% seen once; the top ten hold around 8%. The sequencing input was CD4+ T cells from blood, cultured in vitro. Receptor source: a human donor who had recovered from COVID-19. CDR3s include the opening cysteine and the closing phenylalanine or tryptophan. D genes are given only for firm matches. Rows give clone size only sometimes, using once, few, many, or a class for an expanded clone.

d_call clone_size j_call v_call cdr3_length cdr3_nt cdr3_aa
NA few TRBJ1-5 TRBV7-2 15 TGTGCCAGCAGTTCTAGAAGGGGGGGCAATCAGCCCCAGCATTTT CASSSRRGGNQPQHF
NA few TRBJ1-5 TRBV6-1 14 TGTGCCAGCAAGGAGGGGGGAAACAATCAGCCCCAGCATTTT CASKEGGNNQPQHF
NA NA TRBJ2-7 TRBV5-4 14 TGTGCCAGCAGCTCTTACGGGAGACGGTACGAGCAGTACTTC CASSSYGRRYEQYF
NA NA TRBJ2-5 TRBV2 13 TGTGCCAGCAGTGACCGCGGCATTGAGACCCAGTACTTC CASSDRGIETQYF
NA NA TRBJ1-2 TRBV11-3 17 TGTGCCAGCAGCTTAAGAGGAGGGGCCAGAGCTAACTATGGCTACACCTTC CASSLRGGARANYGYTF
NA NA TRBJ1-1 TRBV11-2 13 TGTGCCAGCGGCCCGGGGGGGAACACTGAAGCTTTCTTT CASGPGGNTEAFF
NA few TRBJ1-4 TRBV6-1 13 TGTGCCAGCAGTGTGGCCGGGGATGAAAAACTGTTTTTT CASSVAGDEKLFF
NA NA TRBJ2-2 TRBV24-1 13 TGTGCCACCAGTGATTCGGCGACCGGGGAGCTGTTTTTT CATSDSATGELFF
NA NA TRBJ2-7 TRBV21-1 15 TGTGCCAGCAGCTTTTGTGGGAGGGCCGTGTACGAGCAGTACTTC CASSFCGRAVYEQYF
NA NA TRBJ1-5 TRBV5-1 13 TGCGCCAGCAGCTTGAGGAGGGTAGGGCCCCAGCATTTT CASSLRRVGPQHF
NA NA TRBJ2-7 TRBV28 15 TGTGCCAGCAGTTTCCCCCTGGACAGATCCTACGAGCAGTACTTC CASSFPLDRSYEQYF
NA few TRBJ2-3 TRBV20-1 12 TGCAGTGCAGAGGGGTCCACAGATACGCAGTATTTT CSAEGSTDTQYF
NA NA TRBJ2-6 TRBV24-1 15 TGTGCCACCAGTGAGGGGGGGGCTTGGGCCAACGTCCTGACTTTC CATSEGGAWANVLTF
NA NA TRBJ1-1 TRBV28 11 TGTGCCAGCTGGGGTAACACTGAAGCTTTCTTT CASWGNTEAFF
NA NA TRBJ1-6 TRBV7-9 12 TGTGCCAGCAAGGCCGACAGTTCACCCCTCCACTTT CASKADSSPLHF
NA NA TRBJ1-5 TRBV6-1 14 TGTGCCAGCAGGGAGAGCAATAGCAATCAGCCCCAGCATTTT CASRESNSNQPQHF
TRBD1 few TRBJ1-5 TRBV28 18 TGTGCCAGCAGTTCATCGGGACAGGGAACTTATAGCAATCAGCCCCAGCATTTT CASSSSGQGTYSNQPQHF
NA NA TRBJ1-1 TRBV12-3/TRBV12-4 13 TGTGCCAGCAGTTCTCCTTCAAACACTGAAGCTTTCTTT CASSSPSNTEAFF
TRBD1 NA TRBJ2-1 TRBV7-9 17 TGTGCCAGCAGCCCGACCCCCGGGACAGGGGGCTGGAATGAGCAGTTCTTC CASSPTPGTGGWNEQFF
NA NA TRBJ2-1 TRBV20-1 15 TGCAGTGCTAGGGGGAGCGGAGCTACCTACAATGAGCAGTTCTTC CSARGSGATYNEQFF
NA few TRBJ1-1 TRBV6-1 14 TGTGCCAGCAGTGATTCGTCATTTAACACTGAAGCTTTCTTT CASSDSSFNTEAFF
TRBD1 NA TRBJ1-6 TRBV2 14 TGTGCCAGCAGTAGTAGACAGGGGGGGTCACCCCTCCACTTT CASSSRQGGSPLHF
TRBD1 NA TRBJ1-2 TRBV24-1 14 TGTGCCACCAGTGATCGGGACAGGGTGAAAGGCTACACCTTC CATSDRDRVKGYTF